The 19 T cell receptor beta chains presented below share a single source sample, sequenced in a study of technical replicates of blood from a few donors. Libraries were prepared by immunoSEQ multiplex PCR; TCRdb keeps only in-frame clonotypes and omits some of them. This table has about 85,000 clones, around 94% appearing once. The specimen sequenced was T cells isolated from PBMCs. These receptors were collected from a human donor in good health.

The DNA for the CDR3 is TGTGCCAGTAGCCCTTTAGGACAGCCCCAAGAGACCCAGTACTTC. It is translated as CASSPLGQPQETQYF. The chain carries TRBV19 and TRBJ2-5; tentative D call: TRBD1 (6 bases). This CDR3 has 15 residues. V was shortened by 6 bases and J by 1 base, with 15 bases between the two germline ends. CDR1 and CDR2 from the germline V gene are LNHDA and SQIVND (reference sequence). Together with reference TRBV19 and TRBJ2-5, the CDR3 gives the full variable domain: DGGITQSPKYLFRKEGQNVTLSCEQNLNHDAMYWYRQDPGQGLRLIYYSQIVNDFQKGDIAEGYSVSREKKESFPLTVTSAQKNPTAFYLCASSPLGQPQETQYFGPGTRLLVL.

The V gene is TRBV6-5, the J gene TRBJ2-1; 7 nucleotides match TRBD1. CDR1 is MNHEY and CDR2 is SVGAGI in the germline V gene. The CDR3 extends over 13 amino acids. The junction had 2 bases not matched to a gene; V was cut back by 2 bases and J by 7 bases. CDR3 protein: CASSYGTENEQFF. The CDR3 nucleotides read TGTGCCAGCAGTTACGGGACAGAAAATGAGCAGTTCTTC.

The chain links TRBV9 to TRBJ2-7, with D maybe TRBD1 (5 bases). The germline gives CDR1 SGDLS, CDR2 YYNGEE. CDR3 length: 15 residues. Trimming took off 4 bases at V and 1 base at J, with 15 bases between the two ends. The CDR3 loop reads CASSLPQKGSYEQYF. The CDR3 DNA sequence: TGTGCCAGCAGCCTACCTCAGAAGGGGTCCTACGAGCAGTACTTC.

The rearrangement uses TRBV27 and TRBJ2-5; D is perhaps TRBD1 (6 bases). The V gene lost 0 bases and the J gene lost 5 bases, with 10 bases spanning the gap. The CDR3 contains 14 residues. Germline V gene data show CDR1 as MNHEY and CDR2 as SMNVEV (reference sequence). CDR3 coding DNA: TGTGCCAGCAGTTTATCGAGGCAGGGGGAGACCCAGTACTTC. Its translation: CASSLSRQGETQYF.

CDR3 protein: CASQQGADYGYTF. For the CDR3, the DNA is TGTGCCAGCCAACAGGGGGCAGACTATGGCTACACCTTC. The chain is built from TRBV28 and TRBJ1-2, with 9 bases that match TRBD1. The CDR3 is 13 residues long. V dropped 8 bases and J dropped 3; count of bases not matched to a gene: 4. CDR1 and CDR2 (germline): MDHEN, SYDVKM.

The chain combines TRBV19 with TRBJ1-1; 7 bases line up with TRBD1. The CDR3 length is 16 residues. Germline CDR1 LNHDA, CDR2 SQIVND (reference sequence). Trimming cost V 3 bases and J 1 base; bases outside gene matches: 8. The CDR3 nucleotides read TGTGCCAGTAGTATTGCCCAGGGGGGCCCGAACACTGAAGCTTTCTTT. Translation: CASSIAQGGPNTEAFF. The full variable domain, its missing parts supplied by reference TRBV19 and TRBJ1-1, is DGGITQSPKYLFRKEGQNVTLSCEQNLNHDAMYWYRQDPGQGLRLIYYSQIVNDFQKGDIAEGYSVSREKKESFPLTVTSAQKNPTAFYLCASSIAQGGPNTEAFFGQGTRLTVV.

The genes are TRBV29-1 and TRBJ1-1; TRBD1 aligns across 7 bases. The CDR3 has 13 residues. Germline lookup yields CDR1 SQVTM and CDR2 ANQGSEA. V was pared by 6 bases and J by 1 base, with 5 bases of the junction left unmatched. The CDR3 nucleotides are TGCAGCGTGAAAGACAGGGCGAACACTGAAGCTTTCTTT. Translated, it gives CSVKDRANTEAFF.

The chain uses TRBV7-9 and TRBJ2-7; TRBD1 aligns across 7 bases. The CDR3 contains 15 residues. The V gene end was trimmed by 1 base and the J gene end by 4 bases; junction bases not matched to a gene: 7. Germline V gene data show CDR1 as SEHNR and CDR2 as FQNEAQ (reference sequence). The CDR3 sequence is CASSLVFGTVYEQYF. CDR3 DNA: TGTGCCAGCAGCTTAGTTTTCGGGACAGTTTACGAGCAGTACTTC.

This chain links TRBV30 with TRBJ2-1, with 9 positions matching TRBD2. CDR1 and CDR2 (germline): GTSNPN, SVGIG (reference sequence). The CDR3 is made up of 12 amino acids. The DNA of the CDR3 is TGTGTCTGTGGGACTAGCAACAATGAGCAGTTCTTC. Protein: CVCGTSNNEQFF.

The genes are TRBV25-1 and TRBJ1-1; no clear D gene. V dropped 3 bases and J dropped 7 bases, with 6 bases sitting between them. Germline loops: CDR1 MGHDK, CDR2 SYGVNS. This CDR3 is 11 amino acids long. The CDR3: CASSETFEAFF. DNA for the CDR3: TGTGCCAGCAGTGAGACATTTGAAGCTTTCTTT. Together with reference TRBV25-1 and TRBJ1-1, the CDR3 gives the full variable domain: EADIYQTPRYLVIGTGKKITLECSQTMGHDKMYWYQQDPGMELHLIHYSYGVNSTEKGDLSSESTVSRIRTEHFPLTLESARPSHTSQYLCASSETFEAFFGQGTRLTVV.

The CDR3 is CASSREAYNEQFF. The CDR3 bases are TGTGCCAGCAGCCGAGAGGCGTACAATGAGCAGTTCTTC. The J gene is TRBJ2-1, the V gene TRBV7-6; D is unresolved. Germline-derived CDR1 and CDR2 are SGHVS and FNYEAQ. The CDR3 consists of 13 residues. V was cut by 5 bases and J by 4 bases, with 9 bases left in between.

CDR3 DNA sequence: TGTGCCAGCAGTTTATCGACTCGGAGCTCCTACGAGCAGTACTTC. Its protein is CASSLSTRSSYEQYF. V usage is TRBV27 and J usage is TRBJ2-7; D call uncertain. With 0 bases removed from V and 0 bases from J, the gap between germline ends came to 9 bases. This CDR3 region has 15 residues. The germline V gene encodes CDR1 MNHEY and CDR2 SMNVEV (reference sequence).

This chain uses TRBV2 with TRBJ2-1; TRBD2 might be the D (6 bases). CDR1 and CDR2 (germline): SNHLY, FYNNEI. The germline V and J ends were trimmed by 3 bases and 12 bases, with 12 bases remaining between them. CDR3 length: 12 residues. As DNA, the CDR3 is TGTGCCAGCAGTGACTCTCTAGCGTCGCAGTTCTTC. This encodes CASSDSLASQFF. Full variable domain (missing parts from reference TRBV2 and TRBJ2-1): EPEVTQTPSHQVTQMGQEVILRCVPISNHLYFYWYRQILGQKVEFLVSFYNNEISEKSEIFDDQFSVERPDGSNFTLKIRSTKLEDSAMYFCASSDSLASQFFGPGTRLTVL.

The chain's CDR3 is CASSQEGTGASYEQYF. The CDR3 DNA sequence: TGCGCCAGCAGCCAAGAGGGGACAGGGGCTTCCTACGAGCAGTACTTC. The chain employs TRBV4-1 and TRBJ2-7, with TRBD1 identical over 10 bases. There are 16 residues in the CDR3. Germline-derived CDR1 and CDR2 are MGHRA and YSYEKL. V lost 0 bases to trimming and J lost 1 base; unmatched junction nucleotides: 3.

V is TRBV15 and J is TRBJ2-6; D is undetermined. Trimming cost V 0 bases and J 2 bases, with 2 bases left between them. CDR3 size: 14 residues. The germline gives CDR1 LNHNV, CDR2 YYDKDF (reference sequence). This CDR3 reads CATSRDTGANVLTF. CDR3 DNA sequence: TGTGCCACCAGCAGAGACACTGGGGCCAACGTCCTGACTTTC.

The V and J genes are TRBV10-1 and TRBJ1-2; D may be TRBD1 (6 bases). V dropped 6 bases and J dropped 3 bases, with 11 bases sitting between them. CDR3 length equals 13 residues. CDR1 WNHNN and CDR2 SYGVQD come from the germline V gene (reference sequence). CDR3 loop: CASSLRGDYGYTF. CDR3 DNA sequence: TGCGCCAGCAGCCTCAGGGGTGACTATGGCTACACCTTC.

The genes are TRBV6-1 and TRBJ2-7, with 7 bases lining up with TRBD1. Germline V gives CDR1 MNHNS, CDR2 SASEGT. Unmatched junction bases numbered 3, after V lost 7 bases and J lost 0 bases. CDR3 size: 13 residues. CDR3 residues: CASTWDSSYEQYF. CDR3 in DNA: TGTGCCAGCACTTGGGACAGCTCCTACGAGCAGTACTTC.

J is TRBJ2-7 and V is TRBV30; 7 bases match TRBD2. V gave up 2 bases and J gave up 2 bases; unmatched junction bases: 9. Germline loops: CDR1 GTSNPN, CDR2 SVGIG (reference sequence). The CDR3 extends over 15 amino acids. CDR3 residues: CAWSQGLVYTYEQYF. Here the CDR3 DNA reads TGTGCCTGGAGTCAAGGACTAGTCTATACCTACGAGCAGTACTTC. Drawing the rest from reference TRBV30 and TRBJ2-7, the complete variable domain is SQTIHQWPATLVQPVGSPLSLECTVEGTSNPNLYWYRQAAGRGLQLLFYSVGIGQISSEVPQNLSASRPQDRQFILSSKKLLLSDSGFYLCAWSQGLVYTYEQYFGPGTRLTVT.

CDR3 region: CASISSGRERNEQFF. DNA of the CDR3: TGTGCCAGCATCTCAAGCGGGAGAGAGAGGAATGAGCAGTTCTTC. V usage is TRBV6-5 and J usage is TRBJ2-1; 8 bases align to TRBD2. V shed 7 bases, J shed 7 bases, and the junction held 12 bases outside the gene matches. Per the germline V gene, CDR1 is MNHEY and CDR2 is SVGAGI. There are 15 residues in the CDR3.